This T cell receptor (beta chain) was sequenced during a study of shared clonotypes between healthy human individuals. Cells designated naive CD8 were CD45RO-negative and were positively selected for CCR7, with terminally differentiated effector memory CD45RA+ cells excluded. Generated by immunoSEQ multiplex PCR, the TCRdb table keeps only in-frame clones and is missing some. The table has about 580,000 clones, roughly 98% seen once. In regard to this clone: Its antigen is as yet unknown.

CDR3 length: 14 residues. The V end was cut by 2 bases, the J end by 4 bases, with 8 bases between. Per germline, CDR1 SGHTA and CDR2 FQGTGA. Findings and caveats of the study: Compared with clonotypes that all four donors shared, non-shared clonotypes had lower generation probabilities.

The sequencing sample was made of naive CD8+ T cells sorted from blood. This receptor was obtained from a young man in good health. V and J are TRBV7-3 and TRBJ2-2, with no clear D. The CDR3 nucleotides read TGTGCCAGCAGCTTACATGGGTCCACCGGGGAGCTGTTTTTT. It yields the protein CASSLHGSTGELFF.